What follows are 4 T cell receptor beta chains derived from one specimen sequenced in a study of T cells in women clearing cervical HPV infection. Sequencing was performed with immunoSEQ multiplex PCR; in TCRdb, only in-frame clones are kept and a portion is missing. Found here are fewer than 40,000 clones; the top ten clones hold approximately 6.3%. Sequenced material: blood buffy coat. These receptors all stem from a woman aged 18-70 years with a cervical HPV16 infection that either progressed to CIN3+ or cleared (not recorded which).

Notes on this clone: The read ends 3 residues before the CDR3 terminus; that terminus is restored from the germline J gene. The V and J genes are TRBV28 and TRBJ1-5; D is possibly TRBD1 (5 bases). This CDR3 is built from 14 residues. Per germline, CDR1 MDHEN and CDR2 SYDVKM. Trimming took 2 bases from V and 6 from J, leaving 11 bases between them. CDR3 amino acids: CASSLRGVGQPQHF. The sequenced part of the CDR3 DNA is TGTGCCAGCAGTTTAAGGGGTGTAGGTCAGCCC.

Remarks on this clone: The CDR3 goes on 3 residues after the read ends, and that part is filled in from the germline J gene. This rearrangement joins TRBV10-2 to TRBJ2-5; 7 bases map to TRBD2. This CDR3 has 14 amino acids. In germline, CDR1 is WSHSY, CDR2 SAAADI. Germline trimming cut 8 bases from V and 1 base from J; bases unmatched to any gene: 7. The CDR3 DNA, read in part, is TGCGCCAGCTCTGTCGCGGGGGTCCAAGAGACC. Residues: CASSVAGVQET. The entire CDR3 protein reads CASSVAGVQETQYF.

Comments on this clone: The read is 3 residues too short to cover the CDR3 end, so that end is filled in from the germline J gene. V and J are TRBV20-1 and TRBJ1-5; TRBD1 matches 10 bases. The germline CDR1 and CDR2 sequences are DFQATT and SNEGSKA (reference sequence). V was pared by 3 bases and J by 6 bases, with 2 bases of the junction left unmatched. This CDR3 comprises 13 residues. The CDR3 region is CSARTGGGQPQHF. Partial CDR3 DNA: TGCAGTGCTAGGACAGGGGGCGGTCAGCCC.

As regards this clone: The observed sequence ends 3 residues before the CDR3 terminus, with the missing tail filled in from the germline J gene. The rearrangement uses TRBV28 and TRBJ1-1; no clear D. Germline V CDR1 and CDR2: MDHEN, SYDVKM. The CDR3 has 12 amino acids. V was pared by 8 bases and J by 5 bases, with 12 bases between. The sequenced CDR3 bases are TGTGCCAGCCGAGGGTCCGGAACTGAA. It codes for CASRGSGTE. The full CDR3 sequence reads CASRGSGTEAFF. Combining the CDR3 with reference TRBV28 and TRBJ1-1 gives the whole variable domain DVKVTQSSRYLVKRTGEKVFLECVQDMDHENMFWYRQDPGLGLRLIYFSYDVKMKEKGDIPEGYSVSREKKERFSLILESASTNQTSMYLCASRGSGTEAFFGQGTRLTVV.